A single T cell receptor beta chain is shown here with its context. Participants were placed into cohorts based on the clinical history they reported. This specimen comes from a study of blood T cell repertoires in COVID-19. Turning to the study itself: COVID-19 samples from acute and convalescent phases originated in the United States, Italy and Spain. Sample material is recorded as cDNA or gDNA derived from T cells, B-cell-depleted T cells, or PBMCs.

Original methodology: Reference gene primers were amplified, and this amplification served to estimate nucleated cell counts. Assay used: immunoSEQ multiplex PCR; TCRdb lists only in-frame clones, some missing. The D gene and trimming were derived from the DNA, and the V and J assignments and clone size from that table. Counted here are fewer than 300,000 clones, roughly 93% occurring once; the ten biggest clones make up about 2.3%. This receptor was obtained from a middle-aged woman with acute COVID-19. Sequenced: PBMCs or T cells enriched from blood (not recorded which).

As DNA, the CDR3 is TGTGCCAGCAGTGGACAGGTGGGGAACACTGAAGCTTTCTTT. It encodes CASSGQVGNTEAFF. The rearrangement uses TRBV2 and TRBJ1-1; possible D gene TRBD1, 6 bases. In germline, CDR1 is SNHLY, CDR2 FYNNEI. The length of the CDR3 is 14 residues. V was shortened by 4 bases and J by 1 base, with 10 bases between the two germline ends.